This passage covers 29 T cell receptor beta chains from one sample sequenced in a study of shared clonotypes between healthy human individuals. Here immunoSEQ multiplex PCR was the method, and the copy in TCRdb shows in-frame clones only, minus some. The sample has about 2.3 million clones, 85% to 95% seen once. Sequenced input: naive CD4+ T cells from PBMCs. The sample's subset: CD45RA+ positively selected. The origin of the receptors is a man between 18 and 35 years old in good health. Some clones in this sample may be carry-over from other donors' samples.

The chain links TRBV28 to TRBJ1-1; 8 nucleotides agree with TRBD1. CDR3 length: 13 residues. Germline assignment: CDR1 MDHEN and CDR2 SYDVKM. With V trimmed by 8 bases and J by 5 bases, 7 bases remained unmatched. The CDR3 loop reads CASWPRQGTEAFF. In DNA, the CDR3 is TGTGCCAGCTGGCCCAGACAGGGGACTGAAGCTTTCTTT. The full variable domain, completed using reference TRBV28 and TRBJ1-1, is DVKVTQSSRYLVKRTGEKVFLECVQDMDHENMFWYRQDPGLGLRLIYFSYDVKMKEKGDIPEGYSVSREKKERFSLILESASTNQTSMYLCASWPRQGTEAFFGQGTRLTVV.

This chain connects TRBV7-9 to TRBJ2-1, with 7 bases fitting TRBD2. Looked up from germline, CDR1 is SEHNR and CDR2 is FQNEAQ (reference sequence). The J segment lost 7 bases and the V segment lost 5 bases, leaving 8 bases of the junction unmatched. The CDR3 consists of 14 residues. This CDR3 reads CASSPGEGRNEQFF. For the CDR3, the DNA is TGTGCCAGCAGCCCCGGGGAGGGGAGGAATGAGCAGTTCTTC.

V gene TRBV4-3 combines with J gene TRBJ2-5; TRBD1 might be the D (6 bases). The length of the CDR3 is 13 residues. Germline values: CDR1 LGHNA, CDR2 YSLEER. The ends were cut back, 4 bases at V and 4 bases at J, with 10 bases in the middle. CDR3: CASSPDSRETQYF. The CDR3 nucleotides are TGCGCCAGCAGCCCGGACAGTAGAGAGACCCAGTACTTC.

The chain joins TRBV30 to TRBJ2-1; D unclear. Germline CDR1 and CDR2: GTSNPN and SVGIG (reference sequence). The V end was cut by 3 bases, the J end by 5 bases, with 5 bases between. The CDR3 is made up of 11 amino acids. The CDR3 region is CAWSGDNEQFF. CDR3 sequence (DNA): TGTGCCTGGAGCGGAGACAATGAGCAGTTCTTC.

The chain combines TRBV28 with TRBJ1-2; D perhaps matches TRBD1 (5 bases). The CDR3 covers 14 residues. With 8 bases removed from V and 5 bases from J, the gap between germline ends came to 18 bases. CDR1 MDHEN and CDR2 SYDVKM come from the germline V gene. The CDR3 is CASGLGVTAYGYTF. The DNA for the CDR3 is TGTGCCAGCGGACTGGGGGTGACGGCTTATGGCTACACCTTC.

With regard to this clone: Within the sample, other DNA sequences also encode this same CDR3. The chain uses TRBV5-1 and TRBJ2-3, with no clear D. The germline gives CDR1 SGHRS, CDR2 YFSETQ. CDR3 size: 14 residues. The germline V and J ends were trimmed by 0 bases and 1 base, with 6 bases remaining between them. The CDR3 DNA reads as TGCGCCAGCAGCTTGGAGGCCGGCACAGATACGCAGTATTTT. Protein sequence: CASSLEAGTDTQYF.

This chain links TRBV7-9 with TRBJ2-7; 14 bases are a match to TRBD2. The CDR3 consists of 18 residues. Germline V gene lookup returns CDR1 SEHNR and CDR2 FQNEAQ (reference sequence). V lost 4 bases, J lost 1 base, and 9 bases stayed unmatched. CDR3 sequence reads: CASSSTSGRAERSYEQYF. Written as DNA, the CDR3 is TGTGCCAGCAGCTCGACTAGCGGGAGGGCCGAGAGGTCCTACGAGCAGTACTTC.

This chain joins TRBV4-2 and TRBJ2-1, with D uncertain. The CDR3 length is 14 residues. V lost 3 bases and J lost 2, with 8 bases in between. Germline V gene sequence: CDR1 LGHNA, CDR2 YNFKEQ. The CDR3, as DNA: TGTGCCAGCAGCCAGTCCACCACCTACAATGAGCAGTTCTTC. It is translated as CASSQSTTYNEQFF.

Concerning this clone itself: The same CDR3 also results from other DNA sequences found in this sample. The chain carries TRBV9 and TRBJ2-5; D perhaps matches TRBD2 (5 bases). CDR1 is SGDLS, CDR2 YYNGEE, per germline. Trimming took 0 bases from V and 2 from J, leaving 11 bases between them. The CDR3 is 15 amino acids. The chain's CDR3 is CASSVGGQAQETQYF. For the CDR3, the DNA is TGTGCCAGCAGCGTAGGAGGGCAGGCACAAGAGACCCAGTACTTC.

The rearrangement joins TRBV9 to TRBJ1-6; 8 bases fit TRBD1. The CDR3 spans 15 residues. Germline trimming cut 4 bases from V and 10 bases from J; bases unmatched to any gene: 10. CDR1 and CDR2 from the germline V gene are SGDLS and YYNGEE. Written as DNA, the CDR3 is TGTGCCAGCAGCTTGGTCGGACAGGGATCGTCACCCCTCCACTTT. Residues: CASSLVGQGSSPLHF. Based on the CDR3 plus reference TRBV9 and TRBJ1-6, the full variable domain is DSGVTQTPKHLITATGQRVTLRCSPRSGDLSVYWYQQSLDQGLQFLIQYYNGEERAKGNILERFSAQQFPDLHSELNLSSLELGDSALYFCASSLVGQGSSPLHFGNGTRLTVT.

V is TRBV5-4 and J is TRBJ1-1; 12 nucleotides align to TRBD1. The CDR3 is made up of 17 amino acids. The germline gives CDR1 SGHNT, CDR2 YYREEE (reference sequence). With 5 bases clipped from V and 1 base from J, the junction kept 9 bases outside the gene matches. CDR3 DNA sequence: TGTGCCAGCAGTCCACAGTGGGACAGGGGGCAGAACACTGAAGCTTTCTTT. This codes for CASSPQWDRGQNTEAFF.

This clone showed up just once. The chain employs TRBV27 and TRBJ1-1; 7 bases are shared with TRBD1. Losses at the gene ends were 3 bases for V and 5 bases for J; bases not matched to a gene: 9. CDR3 length: 15 residues. CDR1 and CDR2 from the germline V gene are MNHEY and SMNVEV (reference sequence). CDR3 coding DNA: TGTGCCAGCAGTTTCGGGAGACAGGGTTTGACTGAAGCTTTCTTT. This encodes CASSFGRQGLTEAFF.

The genes are TRBV5-6 and TRBJ2-1; TRBD1 agrees at 8 bases. J lost 6 bases, V lost 4 bases, and 9 bases had no gene match. Germline CDR1 is SGHDT and CDR2 is YYEEEE. CDR3 size: 15 residues. CDR3 DNA sequence: TGTGCCAGCAGCGGCAGAAGGACAGGGCCCAATGAGCAGTTCTTC. This gives the protein CASSGRRTGPNEQFF.

V usage is TRBV2 and J usage is TRBJ1-5; D unresolved. V was clipped by 6 bases and J by 0 bases, with 12 bases between them. From germline, CDR1 is SNHLY and CDR2 FYNNEI. The length of the CDR3 is 15 residues. CDR3 region: CASRDHWNSNQPQHF. The CDR3 DNA follows: TGTGCCAGCAGGGACCACTGGAATAGCAATCAGCCCCAGCATTTT.

V usage is TRBV11-2 and J usage is TRBJ2-5; D may be TRBD1 or TRBD2 (5 bases each). Germline V CDR1 and CDR2: SGHAT, FQNNGV. V was shortened by 1 base and J by 9 bases, with 15 bases between the two germline ends. The CDR3 contains 14 residues. CDR3 DNA: TGTGCCAGCAGCTTAGGGGGCCCAAAGAGGGCCCAGTACTTC. Protein: CASSLGGPKRAQYF.

The chain employs TRBV2 and TRBJ2-5; D gene ambiguous. Germline loops: CDR1 SNHLY, CDR2 FYNNEI. The V end lost 1 base, the J end lost 7 bases, and 13 bases lay between the germline ends. The CDR3 consists of 14 residues. DNA of the CDR3: TGTGCCAGCAGTGAAGGTCGAGCGTATGGGACCCAGTACTTC. It specifies CASSEGRAYGTQYF.

In nucleotides, the CDR3 is TGTGCCAGCAGTTTTCGGAGTAATGAAAAACTGTTTTTT. Protein: CASSFRSNEKLFF. The gene calls are TRBV27 and TRBJ1-4; D is ambiguous. This CDR3 is built from 13 residues. Germline V gene data show CDR1 as MNHEY and CDR2 as SMNVEV (reference sequence). The V and J ends lost 3 bases and 4 bases respectively, with 6 bases between them.

The chain joins TRBV30 to TRBJ2-3; D remains ambiguous. CDR3 length equals 10 residues. Trimming removed 5 bases from V and 5 bases from J, with 5 bases in between. CDR1 and CDR2 (germline): GTSNPN, SVGIG (reference sequence). CDR3 residues: CAWEEDTQYF. The CDR3, as DNA: TGTGCCTGGGAGGAAGATACGCAGTATTTT.

The chain links TRBV28 to TRBJ1-4; D perhaps matches TRBD1 (5 bases). This CDR3 region has 14 residues. The V end lost 8 bases, the J end lost 7 bases, and 17 bases lay between the germline ends. Germline V gene sequence: CDR1 MDHEN, CDR2 SYDVKM. The CDR3 spells CASLYRGGGEKLFF. CDR3 sequence (DNA): TGTGCCAGCCTATACCGGGGGGGTGGTGAAAAACTGTTTTTT.

The V gene is TRBV6-5, the J gene TRBJ1-1; 8 bases are a match to TRBD1. Germline-derived CDR1 and CDR2 are MNHEY and SVGAGI. The CDR3 has 14 amino acids. After removal of 7 bases from V and 3 bases from J, the junction contained 7 bases not matched to a gene. The CDR3 region is CASTKDRADTEAFF. In DNA, the CDR3 is TGTGCCAGCACTAAGGACAGGGCGGACACTGAAGCTTTCTTT.

The chain couples TRBV30 to TRBJ2-1, with TRBD2 matching 11 bases. Germline assignment: CDR1 GTSNPN and CDR2 SVGIG (reference sequence). The CDR3 is 16 residues long. Germline trimming cut 5 bases from V and 6 bases from J; bases unmatched to any gene: 12. Written as DNA, the CDR3 is TGTGCCTGGGGGAGGCATCTAGCGGGAGGCCGCAATGAGCAGTTCTTC. This gives the protein CAWGRHLAGGRNEQFF.

The chain couples TRBV4-2 to TRBJ1-2; D perhaps matches TRBD1 (5 bases). V was clipped by 1 base and J by 8 bases, with 11 bases between them. The CDR3 length is 13 residues. Germline-derived CDR1 and CDR2 are LGHNA and YNFKEQ. This CDR3 is CASSQGRVIGYTF. For the CDR3, the DNA is TGTGCCAGCAGCCAAGGCAGGGTTATAGGCTACACCTTC.

The rearrangement uses TRBV5-1 and TRBJ2-5; the D is unclear. Germline CDR1 and CDR2: SGHRS and YFSETQ. The V end was cut by 0 bases, the J end by 2 bases, with 8 bases between. The CDR3 is made up of 14 amino acids. The CDR3 DNA reads TGCGCCAGCAGCTTGGCAACATCTCAAGAGACCCAGTACTTC. Its protein is CASSLATSQETQYF.

The chain combines TRBV18 with TRBJ1-1; D perhaps matches TRBD1 (6 bases). There are 15 residues in the CDR3. Germline assignment: CDR1 KGHSH and CDR2 LQKENI. The V and J ends lost 3 bases and 4 bases respectively, with 15 bases between them. The CDR3 region is CASSPLRGDFTEAFF. The CDR3 DNA is TGTGCCAGCTCACCCCTCAGGGGCGATTTCACTGAAGCTTTCTTT.

The J gene is TRBJ1-1, the V gene TRBV11-1; D gene ambiguous. The CDR3 contains 13 residues. V was pared by 2 bases and J by 8 bases, with 12 bases between. The germline V gene encodes CDR1 SGHAT and CDR2 FQDESV (reference sequence). In nucleotides, the CDR3 is TGTGCCAGCAGCTTAATTCGCGAAACCGAAGCTTTCTTT. It yields the protein CASSLIRETEAFF.

J is TRBJ1-1 and V is TRBV28; D may be TRBD1 (5 bases). The CDR3 spans 13 residues. V was clipped by 11 bases and J by 2 bases, with 15 bases between them. CDR1 and CDR2 (germline): MDHEN, SYDVKM. The CDR3 protein is CALSRTINTEAFF. The CDR3 DNA sequence: TGTGCCCTTTCACGGACAATCAACACTGAAGCTTTCTTT.

The chain recombines TRBV30 with TRBJ2-5; a weak D match, TRBD2 (6 bases). Germline values: CDR1 GTSNPN, CDR2 SVGIG (reference sequence). The CDR3 runs 14 residues. Trimming removed 4 bases from V and 2 bases from J, with 14 bases in between. CDR3 sequence: CAWKPRGIQETQYF. CDR3 bases: TGTGCCTGGAAACCTCGCGGGATACAAGAGACCCAGTACTTC.

This rearrangement joins TRBV2 to TRBJ2-6, with D unresolved. The V and J ends lost 6 bases and 0 bases respectively, with 6 bases between them. Germline lookup yields CDR1 SNHLY and CDR2 FYNNEI. The CDR3 is made up of 14 amino acids. CDR3: CASRRSSGANVLTF. In DNA, the CDR3 is TGTGCCAGCAGAAGGAGCTCTGGGGCCAACGTCCTGACTTTC.

A note on this clone: This CDR3 is also generated by other DNA sequences in the sample. This sequence joins TRBV7-8 and TRBJ1-5, with D hard to call. Germline V gene sequence: CDR1 SGHVS, CDR2 FQNEAQ. This CDR3 is built from 12 residues. V was trimmed by 4 bases and J by 3 bases, leaving 4 bases between them. The CDR3 nucleotides read TGTGCCAGCAGCTGGGCCAATCAGCCCCAGCATTTT. It encodes CASSWANQPQHF.